This T cell receptor beta chain emerged from a study of T cell responses to AZD1222 COVID-19 vaccine. CDR3 length: 17 residues. Germline values: CDR1 ENHRY, CDR2 SYGVKD. V dropped 8 bases and J dropped 7; count of bases not matched to a gene: 22. The table came from immunoSEQ multiplex PCR; TCRdb's copy has only in-frame clones and leaves some out. The sample yields about 140,000 clones, 86% seen once. Worth noting for this clone: Antigen specificity is unknown.

Study-level points and caveats: Of the AZD1222 recipients, only five to seven were seropositive at baseline. Across spike, vaccine-associated CD4 TCRs were found, dominant at 160-218 and 743-854. A mostly white British donor set with more females was recruited, and clonal diversity was possibly underestimated. Recipients of two AZD1222 doses showed rising Spike-specific TCR breadth and depth.

This sequence joins TRBV10-3 and TRBJ2-5; 7 bases agree with TRBD2. The material was peripheral blood, obtained 28 days after the second AZD1222 dose. The receptor comes from an adult who received the AZD1222 COVID-19 vaccine. The CDR3 DNA sequence: TGTGCCATCTTGGAGGAGGGCCAGGGAGGGCATTGGGGGACCCAGTACTTC. This encodes CAILEEGQGGHWGTQYF.